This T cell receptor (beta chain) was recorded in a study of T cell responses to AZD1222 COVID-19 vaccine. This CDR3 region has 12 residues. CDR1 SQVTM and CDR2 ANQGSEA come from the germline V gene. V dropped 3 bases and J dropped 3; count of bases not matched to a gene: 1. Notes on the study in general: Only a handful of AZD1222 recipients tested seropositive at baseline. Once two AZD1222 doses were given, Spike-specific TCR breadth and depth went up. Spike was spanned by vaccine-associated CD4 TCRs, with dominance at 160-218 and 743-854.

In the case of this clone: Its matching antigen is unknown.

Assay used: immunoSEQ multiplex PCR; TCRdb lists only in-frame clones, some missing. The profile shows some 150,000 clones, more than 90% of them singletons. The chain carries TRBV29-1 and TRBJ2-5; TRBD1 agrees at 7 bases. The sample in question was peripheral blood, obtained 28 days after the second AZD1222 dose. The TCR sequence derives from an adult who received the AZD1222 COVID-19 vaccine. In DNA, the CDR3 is TGCAGCGTTGACGACAGGGAAGAGACCCAGTACTTC. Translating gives CSVDDREETQYF.